This TCR beta chain was sequenced during a study of blood T cell repertoires in COVID-19. Study details: The study drew acute and convalescent COVID-19 samples from the United States, Italy and Spain. PBMCs, B-cell-depleted T cells, or T cells were the source of the cDNA or gDNA that made up the material.

Original handling: It was from reference gene primer amplification that nucleated cell counts were estimated. Method: immunoSEQ multiplex PCR; TCRdb's copy keeps in-frame clones and lacks some. The V and J calls and the clone size are those of that table, but D and trimming were determined from the DNA. The sample comprises roughly 220,000 clones, 70% to 85% of which are singletons, and about 1.4% rests with the top ten. V was trimmed by 1 base and J by 8 bases, leaving 9 bases between them. CDR1 is LNHDA and CDR2 is SQIVND in the germline V gene (reference sequence). The CDR3 extends over 14 amino acids.

The V call is TRBV19, the J call TRBJ1-6; TRBD1 is a possible D gene (6 bases). The receptor was derived from a woman between 35 and 50 years old who had recovered from COVID-19. Sequencing was done on a sample of peripheral blood. The CDR3 DNA reads TGTGCCAGTAGTATAGGGGCAGGGGATTCACCCCTCCACTTT. This gives the protein CASSIGAGDSPLHF. The variable domain in full, completed from reference TRBV19 and TRBJ1-6, reads DGGITQSPKYLFRKEGQNVTLSCEQNLNHDAMYWYRQDPGQGLRLIYYSQIVNDFQKGDIAEGYSVSREKKESFPLTVTSAQKNPTAFYLCASSIGAGDSPLHFGNGTRLTVT.